Listed below are T cell receptor beta chains from one sample, sequenced in a study of regulatory T cells in long-lasting Graves disease. Each CDR3 protein is one row after TCRdb ran MiXCR on the multiplex PCR reads. The sample includes fewer than 350,000 distinct CDR3 sequences, over 15% of them seen just once. The source was peripheral blood mononuclear cells (PBMCs), collected at new diagnosis, from a patient treated with antithyroid drugs. These receptors were taken from a female donor with Graves disease. Each CDR3 is given with its conserved first and last residue.

V	J	CDR3
TRBV19	TRBJ2-1	CASSMRSGRTYNEQFF
TRBV11-3	TRBJ1-2	CASSRGTDFFLKGYTF
TRBV19	TRBJ1-2	CASSMGRGLRRDGYTF
TRBV7-2	TRBJ2-7	CASGPGDPPYEQYF
TRBV30	TRBJ2-6	CAWSVYGSPSGANVLTF
TRBV3-1	TRBJ2-7	CASSQGNRGREEQYF
TRBV6-2/TRBV6-3	TRBJ1-2	CASSEGGYGYTF
TRBV28	TRBJ1-2	CASSLVGEINYGYTF
TRBV6-1	TRBJ1-4	CASSESTAADEKLFF
TRBV3-1	TRBJ1-6	CASSPRTEGYGSPLHF
TRBV28	TRBJ1-5	CASSLSGSHQPQHF
TRBV11-1	TRBJ1-6	CASTPLGFNSPLHF
TRBV7-9	TRBJ2-2	CATTKTGTSNTGELFF
TRBV3-1	TRBJ1-6	CASSPRTGPPNSPLHF
TRBV15	TRBJ2-3	CATSRDLGEDTQYF
TRBV5-1	TRBJ1-1	CASRRGGTNTEAFF
TRBV2	TRBJ2-7	CASSDRERGFGEQYF
TRBV25-1	TRBJ2-3	CASSERRGDGTDTQYF
TRBV28	TRBJ2-3	CASSLAFEGSGGSDTQYF
TRBV27	TRBJ1-4	CASSLGLNEKLFF
TRBV27	TRBJ2-5	CASSLNRGGGTQYF
TRBV11-2	TRBJ2-7	CASSPPWRGSYEQYF
TRBV24-1	TRBJ1-2	CATSDQDRGYGYTF
TRBV19	TRBJ1-2	CASKRGDRGIAGYTF
TRBV12-3/TRBV12-4	TRBJ2-1	CASTLAGGVEEQFF
TRBV11-3	TRBJ1-4	CASSHRGRDSEKLFF
TRBV18	TRBJ1-1	CASSPGFTGAEAFF
TRBV2	TRBJ2-2	CASSAKGQDGELFF
TRBV24-1	TRBJ1-1	CATCARGGTEAFF
TRBV27	TRBJ2-7	CASSVLAGVFLEQYF
TRBV30	TRBJ2-2	CAWSPRRTSGLTGELFF
TRBV28	TRBJ2-2	CASGGLPNTGELFF
TRBV2	TRBJ1-2	CASSERTGFGYTF
TRBV28	TRBJ1-1	CASSLSGGDEAFF
TRBV9	TRBJ1-1	CASSQNWVMNTEAFF
TRBV6-1	TRBJ2-2	CASSGVSNTGELFF
TRBV19	TRBJ1-5	CASSHQIVYSNQPQHF
TRBV20-1	TRBJ2-1	CSAGSGSRYNEQFF
TRBV11-2	TRBJ1-1	CTSSLGDRGRTEAFF
TRBV7-9	TRBJ1-6	CASGGGESPLHF
TRBV7-6	TRBJ1-5	CASSLFPGTADSNQPQHF
TRBV19	TRBJ1-3	CASSPRTGWDRASSGNTIYF
TRBV5-5	TRBJ1-3	CASSLGGSLAGNTIYF
TRBV30	TRBJ2-7	CAWTRGPFEQYF
TRBV10-3	TRBJ1-1	CAISSDRGDTEAFF
TRBV5-6	TRBJ2-1	CASSFYGFINEQFF
TRBV11-2	TRBJ2-5	CASGTSGPGEETQYF
TRBV12-3/TRBV12-4	TRBJ2-3	CASSLEMTDTQYF
TRBV5-1	TRBJ2-7	CASSPNIRQGVSYEQYF
TRBV6-2/TRBV6-3	TRBJ2-1	CASSYSWGDEQFF
TRBV13	TRBJ2-3	CASSSTGTGDRNTQYF
TRBV6-1	TRBJ2-2	CASFGPIWAGELFF
TRBV12-3/TRBV12-4	TRBJ2-1	CASSLASPREQFF
TRBV27	TRBJ1-5	CAGSADYSNQPQHF